This TCR beta chain comes out of a study of OX40 agonist ivuxolimab in advanced cancers. Generated by immunoSEQ multiplex PCR, the TCRdb table keeps only in-frame clones and is missing some. The sample shows tens of thousands of clones, roughly 88% of them seen only once. The CDR3 is made up of 15 amino acids. Germline V lookup: CDR1 SGHNT, CDR2 YYREEE (reference sequence). Trimming at V came to 5 bases and at J to 4 bases, leaving 9 bases not matched to a gene. The TCR was taken from an adult with an advanced solid tumor such as melanoma, head and neck, liver or kidney cancer. This chain uses TRBV5-4 with TRBJ2-1; 7 nucleotides agree with TRBD1. Sequencing used CD4+ or CD8+ T cells sorted from blood, obtained in a trial of the OX40 agonist ivuxolimab. CDR3 sequence reads: CASSSPPGGYNEQFF. The CDR3 DNA is TGTGCCAGCAGTAGCCCCCCAGGGGGTTACAATGAGCAGTTCTTC.